Below are 8 T cell receptor beta chains sequenced from a single sample in a study of cytomegalovirus exposure and HLA in healthy donors. Primers for the PCR totalled 60 Vbeta and 13 Jbeta. The repertoire was sequenced with immunoSEQ multiplex PCR; TCRdb's copy has only in-frame clones and lacks some. The sample has 95,000 or so clones, approximately 81% seen once; the top ten hold approximately 4.2%. The sample consisted of PBMCs. These receptors originate from a woman aged 70 to 79 in good health and CMV-seropositive.

This clone was observed once. The chain is built from TRBV9 and TRBJ2-3; 7 bases fit TRBD1. The CDR3 is 14 amino acids. After removal of 2 bases from V and 2 bases from J, the junction contained 2 bases not matched to a gene. CDR1 SGDLS and CDR2 YYNGEE come from the germline V gene. The CDR3 DNA is TGTGCCAGCAGCGTGGGACAGCTCACAGATACGCAGTATTTT. It translates to CASSVGQLTDTQYF.

In its sample, this clone was seen a few times. The gene calls are TRBV5-6 and TRBJ2-2; 7 bases are shared with TRBD2. With 7 bases clipped from V and 5 bases from J, the junction kept 8 bases outside the gene matches. The CDR3 spans 14 residues. From germline, CDR1 is SGHDT and CDR2 YYEEEE. CDR3 in amino acids: CASRPAGVTGELFF. The CDR3 DNA reads TGTGCCAGCCGTCCCGCGGGAGTAACCGGGGAGCTGTTTTTT.

This clone has a single count. V gene TRBV30 combines with J gene TRBJ2-7, with 8 bases fitting TRBD2. Trimming at V came to 2 bases and at J to 5 bases, leaving 8 bases not matched to a gene. The length of the CDR3 is 14 residues. Germline V lookup: CDR1 GTSNPN, CDR2 SVGIG (reference sequence). The CDR3 reads CAWSPGGVGDEQYF. Written as DNA, the CDR3 is TGTGCCTGGAGTCCGGGGGGGGTAGGGGACGAGCAGTACTTC.

This chain links TRBV2 with TRBJ2-3; 11 bases fit TRBD2. The CDR3 totals 18 residues. Germline values: CDR1 SNHLY, CDR2 FYNNEI. The V and J ends lost 3 bases and 6 bases, in that order; junction bases with no gene match: 14. The CDR3 region is CASSESFTGLAEDDTQYF. CDR3 in DNA: TGTGCCAGCAGTGAGTCCTTCACGGGACTAGCGGAGGATGATACGCAGTATTTT. Complete variable domain (other parts from reference TRBV2 and TRBJ2-3): EPEVTQTPSHQVTQMGQEVILRCVPISNHLYFYWYRQILGQKVEFLVSFYNNEISEKSEIFDDQFSVERPDGSNFTLKIRSTKLEDSAMYFCASSESFTGLAEDDTQYFGPGTRLTVL.

The CDR3: CASSLGLAGRGTGELFF. The DNA of the CDR3 is TGTGCCAGCAGCTTAGGACTAGCGGGACGGGGCACCGGGGAGCTGTTTTTT. J is TRBJ2-2 and V is TRBV7-2; 11 bases agree with TRBD2. J lost 4 bases, V lost 1 base, and 5 bases had no gene match. CDR1 SGHTA and CDR2 FQGNSA come from the germline V gene. This CDR3 has 17 amino acids.

This clone was seen more than once but under ten times. The J gene is TRBJ2-3, the V gene TRBV5-4; 9 bases are shared with TRBD1. CDR1 and CDR2 (germline): SGHNT, YYREEE (reference sequence). Trimming at V came to 4 bases and at J to 4 bases, leaving 7 bases not matched to a gene. The CDR3 extends over 15 amino acids. The CDR3 DNA sequence: TGTGCCAGCAGCGGGGGGACAGGGATGTCAGATACGCAGTATTTT. This encodes CASSGGTGMSDTQYF.

This clone showed up just once. V gene TRBV5-4 combines with J gene TRBJ2-5, with 14 bases lining up with TRBD2. After removal of 4 bases from V and 11 bases from J, the junction contained 16 bases not matched to a gene. The germline gives CDR1 SGHNT, CDR2 YYREEE (reference sequence). This CDR3 contains 17 residues. The CDR3 reads CASSPGTSGSWSREQYF. CDR3 DNA: TGTGCCAGCAGCCCCGGGACTAGCGGGAGTTGGTCGAGGGAGCAGTACTTC.

The chain has TRBV11-3 and TRBJ2-7; 9 bases are a match to TRBD2. The CDR3 consists of 15 residues. Germline CDR1 and CDR2: SGHNT and YENEEA. V lost 5 bases to trimming and J lost 2 bases; unmatched junction nucleotides: 7. The CDR3 reads CASSRGIAGAYEQYF. CDR3 DNA: TGTGCCAGCAGCCGTGGAATAGCGGGAGCCTACGAGCAGTACTTC.